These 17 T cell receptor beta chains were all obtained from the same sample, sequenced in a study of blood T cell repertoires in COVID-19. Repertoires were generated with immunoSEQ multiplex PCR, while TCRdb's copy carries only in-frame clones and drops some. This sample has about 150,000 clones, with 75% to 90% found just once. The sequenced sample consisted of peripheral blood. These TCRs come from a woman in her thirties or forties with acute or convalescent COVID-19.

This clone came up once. The CDR3 is CASSSIPQGAAKNIQYF. CDR3 DNA sequence: TGCGCCAGCAGTTCCATTCCTCAGGGGGCAGCCAAAAACATTCAGTACTTC. The chain links TRBV4-1 to TRBJ2-4, with TRBD1 matching over 8 bases. Germline V gives CDR1 MGHRA, CDR2 YSYEKL. This CDR3 has 17 residues. J gave up 0 bases and V 6 bases, and 10 bases lay outside the gene matches.

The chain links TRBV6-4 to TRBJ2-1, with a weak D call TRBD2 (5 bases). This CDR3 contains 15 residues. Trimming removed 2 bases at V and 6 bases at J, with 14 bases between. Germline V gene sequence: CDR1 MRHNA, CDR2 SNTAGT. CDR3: CASSDKAEFTNEQFF. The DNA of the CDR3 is TGTGCCAGCAGTGACAAAGCGGAGTTTACCAATGAGCAGTTCTTC.

The CDR3 here is CASSRRAARGSFYEQYF. CDR3 DNA sequence: TGTGCCAGCAGCCGTAGGGCGGCCAGGGGGAGTTTCTACGAGCAGTACTTC. The genes are TRBV21-1 and TRBJ2-7; TRBD1, the table's D call, lacks a check against the DNA. TRBV21-1 is listed as a pseudogene. The CDR3 contains 17 residues.

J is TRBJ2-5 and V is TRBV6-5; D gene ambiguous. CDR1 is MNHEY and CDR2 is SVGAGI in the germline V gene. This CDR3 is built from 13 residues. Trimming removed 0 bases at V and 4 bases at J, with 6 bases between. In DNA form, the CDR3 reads TGTGCCAGCAGTTACTCGGCAGGAGAGACCCAGTACTTC. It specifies CASSYSAGETQYF.

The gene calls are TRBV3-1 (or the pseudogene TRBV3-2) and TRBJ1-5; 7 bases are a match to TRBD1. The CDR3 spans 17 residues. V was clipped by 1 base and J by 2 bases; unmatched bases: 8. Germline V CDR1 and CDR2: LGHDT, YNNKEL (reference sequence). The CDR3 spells CASSQGFRTGGNQPQHF. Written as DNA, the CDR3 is TGTGCCAGCAGCCAAGGCTTTAGGACAGGCGGCAATCAGCCCCAGCATTTT.

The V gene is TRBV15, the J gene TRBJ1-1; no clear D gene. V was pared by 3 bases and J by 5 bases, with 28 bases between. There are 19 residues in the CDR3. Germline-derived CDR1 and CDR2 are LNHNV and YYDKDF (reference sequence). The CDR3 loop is CATSREPTRVRADLTEAFF. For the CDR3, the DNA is TGTGCCACCAGCAGGGAACCAACTAGGGTGAGGGCGGATTTGACTGAAGCTTTCTTT.

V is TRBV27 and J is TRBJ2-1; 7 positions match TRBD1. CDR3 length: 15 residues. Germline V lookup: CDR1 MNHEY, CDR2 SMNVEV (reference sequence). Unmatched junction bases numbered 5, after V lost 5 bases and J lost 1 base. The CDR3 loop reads CASSPRDRSYNEQFF. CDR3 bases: TGTGCCAGCAGTCCCAGGGACAGATCCTACAATGAGCAGTTCTTC.

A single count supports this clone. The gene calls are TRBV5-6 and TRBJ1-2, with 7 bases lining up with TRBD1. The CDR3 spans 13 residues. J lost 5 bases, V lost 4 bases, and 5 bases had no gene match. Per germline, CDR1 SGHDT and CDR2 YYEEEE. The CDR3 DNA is TGTGCCAGCAGCAGAGGGACAGCGTATGGCTACACCTTC. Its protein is CASSRGTAYGYTF.

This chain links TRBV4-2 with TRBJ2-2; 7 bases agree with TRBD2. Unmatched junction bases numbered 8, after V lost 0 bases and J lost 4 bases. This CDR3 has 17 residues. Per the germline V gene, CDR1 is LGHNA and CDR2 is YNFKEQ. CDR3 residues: CASSQDSPAGLTGELFF. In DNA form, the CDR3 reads TGTGCCAGCAGCCAAGATTCCCCAGCGGGGCTCACCGGGGAGCTGTTTTTT.

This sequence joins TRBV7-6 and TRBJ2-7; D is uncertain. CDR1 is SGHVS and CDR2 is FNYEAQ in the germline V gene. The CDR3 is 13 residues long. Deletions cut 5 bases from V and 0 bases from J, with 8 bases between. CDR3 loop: CASSPLSSYEQYF. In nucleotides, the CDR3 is TGTGCCAGCAGCCCCCTGAGCTCCTACGAGCAGTACTTC.

CDR3 sequence (DNA): TGTGCCAGCAGTTTATCCAGGGTTGCCGGGGAGCTGTTTTTT. Protein sequence: CASSLSRVAGELFF. The J gene is TRBJ2-2, the V gene TRBV27; D perhaps matches TRBD1 (5 bases). Germline V gene lookup returns CDR1 MNHEY and CDR2 SMNVEV (reference sequence). The CDR3 is 14 amino acids. With 0 bases removed from V and 6 bases from J, the gap between germline ends came to 8 bases.

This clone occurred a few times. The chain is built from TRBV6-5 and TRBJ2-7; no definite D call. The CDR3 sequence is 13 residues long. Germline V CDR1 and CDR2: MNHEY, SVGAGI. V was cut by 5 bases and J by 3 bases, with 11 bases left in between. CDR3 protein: CASSPRRGYEQYF. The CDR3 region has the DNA TGTGCCAGCAGTCCCCGACGAGGCTACGAGCAGTACTTC.

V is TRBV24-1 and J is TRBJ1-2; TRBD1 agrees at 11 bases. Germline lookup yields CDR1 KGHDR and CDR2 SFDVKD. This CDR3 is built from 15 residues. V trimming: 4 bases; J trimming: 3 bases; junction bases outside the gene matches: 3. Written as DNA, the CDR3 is TGTGCCACCAGTGAGGGGACAGGGGGGGACTATGGCTACACCTTC. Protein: CATSEGTGGDYGYTF.

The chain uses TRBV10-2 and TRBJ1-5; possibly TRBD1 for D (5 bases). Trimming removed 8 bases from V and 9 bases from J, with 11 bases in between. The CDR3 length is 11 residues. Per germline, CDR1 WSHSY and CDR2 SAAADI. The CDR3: CASGEGPPQHF. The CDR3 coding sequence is TGCGCCAGCGGGGAGGGGCCGCCCCAGCATTTT.

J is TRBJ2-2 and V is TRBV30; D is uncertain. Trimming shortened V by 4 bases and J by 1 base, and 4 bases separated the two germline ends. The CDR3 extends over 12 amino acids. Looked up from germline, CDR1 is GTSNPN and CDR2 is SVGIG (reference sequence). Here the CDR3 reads CAWTVNTGELFF. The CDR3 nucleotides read TGTGCCTGGACGGTGAACACCGGGGAGCTGTTTTTT.

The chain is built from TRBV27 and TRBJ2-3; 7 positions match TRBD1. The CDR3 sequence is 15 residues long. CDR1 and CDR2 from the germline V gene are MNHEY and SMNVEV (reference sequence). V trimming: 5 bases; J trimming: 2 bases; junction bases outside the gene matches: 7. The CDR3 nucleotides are TGTGCCAGCAGTCCTGAGGGGGCGGACACAGATACGCAGTATTTT. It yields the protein CASSPEGADTDTQYF.

This CDR3 reads CASSYVPGLAVNTSTDTQYF. The CDR3, as DNA: TGTGCCAGCAGTTACGTACCGGGACTAGCGGTGAACACTAGCACAGATACGCAGTATTTT. This rearrangement joins TRBV6-2 or TRBV6-3 to TRBJ2-3; 11 bases agree with TRBD2. The CDR3 covers 20 residues. The V gene's germline CDR1 is MNHEY and CDR2 SVGEGT. The V gene end was trimmed by 2 bases and the J gene end by 0 bases; junction bases not matched to a gene: 13.